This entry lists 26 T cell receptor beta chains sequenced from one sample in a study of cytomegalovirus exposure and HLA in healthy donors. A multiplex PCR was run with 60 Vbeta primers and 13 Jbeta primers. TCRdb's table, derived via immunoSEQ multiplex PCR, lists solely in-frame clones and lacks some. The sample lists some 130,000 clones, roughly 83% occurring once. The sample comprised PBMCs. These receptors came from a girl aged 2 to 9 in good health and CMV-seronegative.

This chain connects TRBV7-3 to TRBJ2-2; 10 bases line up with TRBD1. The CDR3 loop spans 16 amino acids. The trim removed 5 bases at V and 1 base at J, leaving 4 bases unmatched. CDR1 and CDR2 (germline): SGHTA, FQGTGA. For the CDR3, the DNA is TGTGCCAGCAGCCTAGACAGGGGGCTGAACACCGGGGAGCTGTTTTTT. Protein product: CASSLDRGLNTGELFF. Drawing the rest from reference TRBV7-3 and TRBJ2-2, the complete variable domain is GAGVSQTPSNKVTEKGKYVELRCDPISGHTALYWYRQSLGQGPEFLIYFQGTGAADDSGLPNDRFFAVRPEGSVSTLKIQRTERGDSAVYLCASSLDRGLNTGELFFGEGSRLTVL.

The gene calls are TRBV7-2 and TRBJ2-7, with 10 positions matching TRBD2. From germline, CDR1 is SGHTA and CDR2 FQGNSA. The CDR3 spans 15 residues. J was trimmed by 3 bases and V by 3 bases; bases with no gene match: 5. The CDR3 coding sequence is TGTGCCAGCAGCTTCTTTCTAGCGGGGGACTACGAGCAGTACTTC. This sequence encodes CASSFFLAGDYEQYF.

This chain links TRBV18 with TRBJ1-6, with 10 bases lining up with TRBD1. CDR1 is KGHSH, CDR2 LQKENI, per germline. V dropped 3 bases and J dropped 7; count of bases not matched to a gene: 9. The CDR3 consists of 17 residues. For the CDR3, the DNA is TGTGCCAGCTCACCCAGGGACAGGGGAGGAAGCAATTCACCCCTCCACTTT. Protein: CASSPRDRGGSNSPLHF. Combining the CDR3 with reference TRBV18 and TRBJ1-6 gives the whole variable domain NAGVMQNPRHLVRRRGQEARLRCSPMKGHSHVYWYRQLPEEGLKFMVYLQKENIIDESGMPKERFSAEFPKEGPSILRIQQVVRGDSAAYFCASSPRDRGGSNSPLHFGNGTRLTVT.

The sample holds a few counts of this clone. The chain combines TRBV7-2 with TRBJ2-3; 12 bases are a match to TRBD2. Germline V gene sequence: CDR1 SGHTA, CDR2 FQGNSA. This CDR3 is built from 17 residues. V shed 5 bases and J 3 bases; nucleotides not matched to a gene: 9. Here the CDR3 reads CASSQSRLAGVTDTQYF. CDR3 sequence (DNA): TGTGCCAGCAGCCAAAGCAGACTAGCGGGAGTAACAGATACGCAGTATTTT.

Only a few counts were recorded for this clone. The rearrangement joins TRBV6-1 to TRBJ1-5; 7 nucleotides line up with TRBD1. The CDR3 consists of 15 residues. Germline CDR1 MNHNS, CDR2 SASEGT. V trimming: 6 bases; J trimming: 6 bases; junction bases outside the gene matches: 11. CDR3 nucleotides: TGTGCCAGCAGATCCAGTGACAGGGAGAGTCAGCCCCAGCATTTT. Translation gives CASRSSDRESQPQHF.

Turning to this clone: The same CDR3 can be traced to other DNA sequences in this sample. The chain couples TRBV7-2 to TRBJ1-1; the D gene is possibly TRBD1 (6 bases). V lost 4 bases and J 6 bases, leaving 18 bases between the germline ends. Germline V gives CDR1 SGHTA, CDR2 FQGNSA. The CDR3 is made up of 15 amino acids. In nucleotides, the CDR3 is TGTGCCAGCAGCTACCAGACAGGCCGGGGCGCTGAAGCTTTCTTT. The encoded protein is CASSYQTGRGAEAFF. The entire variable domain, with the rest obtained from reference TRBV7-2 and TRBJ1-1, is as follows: GAGVSQSPSNKVTEKGKDVELRCDPISGHTALYWYRQSLGQGLEFLIYFQGNSAPDKSGLPSDRFSAERTGGSVSTLTIQRTQQEDSAVYLCASSYQTGRGAEAFFGQGTRLTVV.

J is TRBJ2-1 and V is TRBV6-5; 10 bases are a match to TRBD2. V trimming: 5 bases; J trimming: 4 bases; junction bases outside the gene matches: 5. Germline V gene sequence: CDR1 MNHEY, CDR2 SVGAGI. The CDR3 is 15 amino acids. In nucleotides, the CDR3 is TGTGCCAGCAGTCCTACGACTAGCGGGTACAATGAGCAGTTCTTC. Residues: CASSPTTSGYNEQFF.

The CDR3 here is CASSQHGQGARGTEAFF. As DNA, the CDR3 is TGTGCCAGCAGCCAACATGGACAGGGGGCTAGGGGCACTGAAGCTTTCTTT. V gene TRBV14 combines with J gene TRBJ1-1; 11 positions agree with TRBD1. With 2 bases clipped from V and 4 bases from J, the junction kept 9 bases outside the gene matches. Germline V gene lookup returns CDR1 SGHDN and CDR2 FVKESK. The CDR3 has 17 amino acids.

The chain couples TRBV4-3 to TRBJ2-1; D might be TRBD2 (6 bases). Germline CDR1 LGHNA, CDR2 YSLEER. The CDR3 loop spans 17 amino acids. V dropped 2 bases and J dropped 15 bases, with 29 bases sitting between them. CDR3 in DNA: TGCGCCAGCAGCCAACAACCCTGGGAGGCTGGGCTAAGCGGTCTGTTCTTC. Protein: CASSQQPWEAGLSGLFF.

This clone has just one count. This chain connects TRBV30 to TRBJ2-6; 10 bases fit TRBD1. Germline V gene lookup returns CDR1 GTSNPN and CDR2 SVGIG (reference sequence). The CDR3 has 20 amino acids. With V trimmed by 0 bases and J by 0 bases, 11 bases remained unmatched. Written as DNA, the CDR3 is TGTGCCTGGAGTGTCCCTTGGACAGGGGGTGCGTTCTCTGGGGCCAACGTCCTGACTTTC. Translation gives CAWSVPWTGGAFSGANVLTF.

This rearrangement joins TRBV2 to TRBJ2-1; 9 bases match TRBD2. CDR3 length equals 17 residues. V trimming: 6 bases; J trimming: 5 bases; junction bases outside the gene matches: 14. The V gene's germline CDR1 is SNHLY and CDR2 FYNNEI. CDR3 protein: CASRPLSGRTRDNEQFF. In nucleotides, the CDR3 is TGTGCCAGCAGGCCCCTGAGCGGGAGGACGAGAGACAATGAGCAGTTCTTC.

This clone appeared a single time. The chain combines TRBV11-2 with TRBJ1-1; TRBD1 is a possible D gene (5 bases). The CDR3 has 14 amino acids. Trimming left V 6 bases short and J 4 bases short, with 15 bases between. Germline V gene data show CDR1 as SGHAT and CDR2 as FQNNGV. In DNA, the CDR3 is TGTGCCAGCAGACAGGCTTGGGGGGTCACTGAAGCTTTCTTT. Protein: CASRQAWGVTEAFF.

The CDR3 protein is CASSARSTDTQYF. The CDR3 DNA reads as TGTGCCAGCAGCGCCAGAAGCACAGATACGCAGTATTTT. The chain uses TRBV7-9 and TRBJ2-3, with unresolved D. This CDR3 has 13 amino acids. Trimming removed 5 bases at V and 0 bases at J, with 6 bases between. Germline assignment: CDR1 SEHNR and CDR2 FQNEAQ (reference sequence).

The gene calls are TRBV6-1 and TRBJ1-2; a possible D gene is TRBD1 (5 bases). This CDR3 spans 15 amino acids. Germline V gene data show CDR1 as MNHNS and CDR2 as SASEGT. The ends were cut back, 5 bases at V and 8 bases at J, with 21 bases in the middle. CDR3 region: CASSQSPLMTAGYTF. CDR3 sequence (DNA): TGTGCCAGCAGTCAATCTCCCCTCATGACAGCCGGCTACACCTTC.

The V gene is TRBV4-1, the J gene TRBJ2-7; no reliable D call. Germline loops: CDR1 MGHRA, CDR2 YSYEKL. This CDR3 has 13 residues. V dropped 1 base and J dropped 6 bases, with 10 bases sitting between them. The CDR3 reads CASSQGSPSEQYF. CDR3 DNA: TGCGCCAGCAGCCAAGGATCTCCCAGCGAGCAGTACTTC.

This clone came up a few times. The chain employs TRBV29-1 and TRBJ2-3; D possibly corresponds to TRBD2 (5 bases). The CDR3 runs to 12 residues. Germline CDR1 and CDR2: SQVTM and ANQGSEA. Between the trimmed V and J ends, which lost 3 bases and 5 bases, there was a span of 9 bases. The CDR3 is CSVDWAGDTQYF. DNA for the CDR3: TGCAGCGTTGATTGGGCGGGAGATACGCAGTATTTT.

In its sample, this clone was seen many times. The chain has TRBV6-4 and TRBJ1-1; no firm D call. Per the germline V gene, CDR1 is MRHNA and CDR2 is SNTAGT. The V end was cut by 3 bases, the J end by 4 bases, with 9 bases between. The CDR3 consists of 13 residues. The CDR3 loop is CASSETESTEAFF. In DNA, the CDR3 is TGTGCCAGCAGTGAGACGGAGAGCACTGAAGCTTTCTTT.

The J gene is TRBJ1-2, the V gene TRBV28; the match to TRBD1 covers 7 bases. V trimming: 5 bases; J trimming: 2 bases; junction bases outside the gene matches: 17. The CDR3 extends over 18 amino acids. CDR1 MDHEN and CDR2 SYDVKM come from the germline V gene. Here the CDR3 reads CASSGSTGPRPSNYGYTF. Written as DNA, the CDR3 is TGTGCCAGCAGTGGATCGACAGGGCCAAGGCCCTCCAACTATGGCTACACCTTC.

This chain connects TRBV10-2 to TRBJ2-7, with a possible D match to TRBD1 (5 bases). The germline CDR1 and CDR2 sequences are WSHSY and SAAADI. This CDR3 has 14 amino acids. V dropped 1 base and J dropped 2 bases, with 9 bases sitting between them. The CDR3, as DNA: TGCGCCAGCAGTGAGTGCAGGGATCCCTACGAGCAGTACTTC. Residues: CASSECRDPYEQYF.

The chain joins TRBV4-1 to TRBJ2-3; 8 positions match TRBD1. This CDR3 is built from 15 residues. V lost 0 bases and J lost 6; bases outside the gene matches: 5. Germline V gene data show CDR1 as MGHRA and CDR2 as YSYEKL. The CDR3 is CASSQEGRGPDTQYF. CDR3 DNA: TGCGCCAGCAGCCAAGAGGGCAGGGGGCCCGATACGCAGTATTTT.

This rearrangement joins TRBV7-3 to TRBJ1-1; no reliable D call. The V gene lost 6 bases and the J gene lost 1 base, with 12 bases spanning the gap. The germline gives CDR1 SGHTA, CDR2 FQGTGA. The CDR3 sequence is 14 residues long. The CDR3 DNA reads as TGTGCCAGCAGTTTACGGCGCGGGAACACTGAAGCTTTCTTT. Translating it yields CASSLRRGNTEAFF.

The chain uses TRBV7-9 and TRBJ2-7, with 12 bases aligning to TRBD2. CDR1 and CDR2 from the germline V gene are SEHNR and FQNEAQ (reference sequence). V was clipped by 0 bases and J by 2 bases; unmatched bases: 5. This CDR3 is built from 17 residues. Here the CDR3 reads CASSLARASGRAYEQYF. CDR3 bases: TGTGCCAGCAGCTTAGCGCGTGCTAGCGGGAGGGCCTACGAGCAGTACTTC.

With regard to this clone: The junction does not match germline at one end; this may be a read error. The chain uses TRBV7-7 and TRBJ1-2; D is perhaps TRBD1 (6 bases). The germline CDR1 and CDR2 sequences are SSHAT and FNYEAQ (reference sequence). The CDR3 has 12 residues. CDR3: CASSRDRYGYTF. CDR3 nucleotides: TGTGCTAGCAGCCGAGACAGGTATGGCTACACCTTC.

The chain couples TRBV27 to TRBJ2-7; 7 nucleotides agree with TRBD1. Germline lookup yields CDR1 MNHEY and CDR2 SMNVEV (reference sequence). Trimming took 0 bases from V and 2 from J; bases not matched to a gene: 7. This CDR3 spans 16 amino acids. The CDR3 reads CASSLSGTAIPYEQYF. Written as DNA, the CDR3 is TGTGCCAGCAGTTTATCCGGGACAGCCATACCCTACGAGCAGTACTTC.

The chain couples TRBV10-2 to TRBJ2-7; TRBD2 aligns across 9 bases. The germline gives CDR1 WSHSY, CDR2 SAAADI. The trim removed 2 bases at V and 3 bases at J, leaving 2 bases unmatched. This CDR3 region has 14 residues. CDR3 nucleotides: TGCGCCAGCAGTGAGCTAGCGGGATACTACGAGCAGTACTTC. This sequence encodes CASSELAGYYEQYF.

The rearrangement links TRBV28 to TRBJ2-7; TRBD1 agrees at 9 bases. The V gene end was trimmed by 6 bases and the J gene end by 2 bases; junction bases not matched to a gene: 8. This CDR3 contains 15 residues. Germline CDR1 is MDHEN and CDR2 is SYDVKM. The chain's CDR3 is CASRYRDRVTYEQYF. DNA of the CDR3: TGTGCCAGCAGGTACCGGGACAGGGTAACCTACGAGCAGTACTTC.